This T cell receptor beta chain was sequenced in a study of cytomegalovirus exposure and HLA in healthy donors. General study points: Cytomegalovirus status was reportedly diagnosed by the classifier with high specificity and sensitivity. HLA alleles were associated with 15,000 to 20,000 TCR beta sequences in a later analysis at 0.05 false discovery rate.

60 Vbeta and 13 Jbeta primers were used in PCR. Only in-frame clones appear in the TCRdb table, and some are missing; sequencing was by immunoSEQ multiplex PCR. The sample lists some 200,000 clones, 62% seen once, with 2.5% to 3% in the top ten. Details on this clone: Its target is not known.

The CDR3 consists of 15 residues. V shed 4 bases and J shed 1 base, with 13 bases lying between them. Germline V gene data show CDR1 as MNHNY and CDR2 as SVGAGI (reference sequence). The chain joins TRBV6-6 to TRBJ1-1, with D uncertain. The sample comprised PBMCs. This receptor was identified in a man in his forties or fifties in good health and CMV-seronegative. CDR3: CASSFQAQANTEAFF. The CDR3 DNA is TGTGCCAGCAGTTTCCAAGCCCAGGCGAACACTGAAGCTTTCTTT.